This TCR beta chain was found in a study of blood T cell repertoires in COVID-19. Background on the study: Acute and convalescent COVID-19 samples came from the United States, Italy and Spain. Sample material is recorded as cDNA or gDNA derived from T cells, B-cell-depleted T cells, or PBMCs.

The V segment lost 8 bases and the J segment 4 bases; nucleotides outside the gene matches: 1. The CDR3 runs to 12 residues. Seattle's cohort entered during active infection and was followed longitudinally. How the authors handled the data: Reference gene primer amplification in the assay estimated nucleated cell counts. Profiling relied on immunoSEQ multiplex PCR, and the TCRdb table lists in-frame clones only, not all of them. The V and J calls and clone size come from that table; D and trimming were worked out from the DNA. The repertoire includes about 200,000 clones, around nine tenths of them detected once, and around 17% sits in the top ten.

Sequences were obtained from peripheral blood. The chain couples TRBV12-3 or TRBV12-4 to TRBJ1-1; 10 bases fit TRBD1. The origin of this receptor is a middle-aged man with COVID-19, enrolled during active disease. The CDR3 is CASRQGATEAFF. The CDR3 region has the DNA TGTGCCAGCCGACAGGGGGCCACTGAAGCTTTCTTT.